These T cell receptor beta chains were read from a single sample in a study of cytomegalovirus exposure and HLA in healthy donors. Libraries were prepared by immunoSEQ multiplex PCR; TCRdb keeps only in-frame clonotypes and omits some of them. The data contain about 73,000 clones, roughly two thirds of them singletons. The sequenced sample was PBMCs. The receptor set was obtained from a woman between 45 and 65 years old in good health and CMV-seropositive. Both conserved end residues are part of each CDR3. The D gene is left open where the match is weak. Not all rows give a size; the values are once, few, many and, for expanded clones, a class.

size,D,J,V,length,DNA,CDR3
.,.,TRBJ2-3,TRBV2,16,TGTGCCAGCAGTCCCTCCCTGCCTTGGGCCACAGATACGCAGTATTTT,CASSPSLPWATDTQYF
.,TRBD2,TRBJ2-5,TRBV7-9,15,TGTGCCAGCAGCCCCCGACTAGCGCCTCAAGAGACCCAGTACTTC,CASSPRLAPQETQYF
.,.,TRBJ2-2,TRBV6-5,14,TGTGCCAGCAGTAGGGGGGGAAACACCGGGGAGCTGTTTTTT,CASSRGGNTGELFF
.,TRBD1,TRBJ1-6,TRBV19,14,TGTGCCAGTAGTCTAAGGACAGGCCTTCCAGTCCTCCACTTT,CASSLRTGLPVLHF
.,TRBD1,TRBJ2-6,TRBV27,19,TGTGCCAGCAGTTTAAAGGTAGGACAGGGGAGCGCTGGGGCCAACGTCCTGACTTTC,CASSLKVGQGSAGANVLTF
.,TRBD1,TRBJ2-5,TRBV5-5,14,TGTGCCAGCAGCGCGGGGACAGGGTGGGAGACCCAGTACTTC,CASSAGTGWETQYF
few,.,TRBJ2-6,TRBV7-8,14,TGTGCCAGCAGCGCCGGAGCGGGGGCCAACGTCCTGACTTTC,CASSAGAGANVLTF
.,TRBD2,TRBJ2-5,TRBV7-6,18,TGTGCCAGCAGCTTACGGCGGGGGGGAGATCTCGGGGGAGAGACCCAGTACTTC,CASSLRRGGDLGGETQYF
.,.,TRBJ1-1,TRBV6-1,13,TGTGCCAGCAGTTTAACAGGGAAGTCTGAAGCTTTCTTT,CASSLTGKSEAFF
once,.,TRBJ2-7,TRBV27,14,TGTGCCAGCAGTTTGCGAGGGAGAGGCTACGAGCAGTACTTC,CASSLRGRGYEQYF
.,.,TRBJ1-3,TRBV5-1,15,TGCGCCAGCAGCTTTGACATGAGCTCTGGAAACACCATATATTTT,CASSFDMSSGNTIYF
few,TRBD1,TRBJ1-2,TRBV7-3,13,TGTGCCAGCAGCTTAGACAGGGGTGCCGGCTACACCTTC,CASSLDRGAGYTF
.,TRBD1,TRBJ1-5,TRBV5-6,10,TGTGCCACCCGGGGACAGCGACCGCATTTT,CATRGQRPHF